This is a list of T cell receptor beta chains from one sample in a study of radiotherapy plus CTLA-4 blockade in lung cancer. Here immunoSEQ multiplex PCR was the method, and the copy in TCRdb shows in-frame clones only, minus some. The profile shows approximately 76,000 clones, around 81% of them singletons. Sequencing was performed on peripheral blood, taken from a patient treated with radiotherapy plus ipilimumab. All receptors derive from a human donor with non-small cell lung cancer who had a partial response to radiotherapy plus ipilimumab. Some clones in this sample may be carry-over from other donors' samples. Both conserved end residues are part of each CDR3. The order of the fields is D gene, J gene, clone size, V gene, CDR3 DNA, CDR3 protein. The D gene is left open where the match is weak. Size values are once, few and many counts, or a class for expanded clones, and some rows have none.

>NA|TRBJ2-7|NA|TRBV29-1
TGCAGCGTTGACGGGGGTCCCCGGTACGAGCAGTACTTC
CSVDGGPRYEQYF
>TRBD1|TRBJ2-7|NA|TRBV28
TGTGCCAGCTCCTTGGACAGGACCTACGAGCAGTACTTC
CASSLDRTYEQYF
>TRBD1|TRBJ1-5|NA|TRBV5-1
TGCGCCAGCAGTTTAACAGGGGGAGATCAGCCCCAGCATTTT
CASSLTGGDQPQHF
>NA|TRBJ1-2|NA|TRBV27
TGTGCCAGCAGACGCCCCGAGGCGGGTGTTTATGGCTACACCTTC
CASRRPEAGVYGYTF
>TRBD1|TRBJ1-2|NA|TRBV7-6
TGTGCCAGCAGCCCCCTCATCGGACAGGGTTACCATGGCTACACCTTC
CASSPLIGQGYHGYTF
>NA|TRBJ2-1|NA|TRBV10-1
TGCGCCAGCAGTGAGTCGGGTTCGGGGGATGAGCAGTTCTTC
CASSESGSGDEQFF
>TRBD1|TRBJ1-1|few|TRBV28
TGTGCCAGCAGTTTATGGGGACAGGCGAACACTGAAGCTTTCTTT
CASSLWGQANTEAFF
>TRBD2|TRBJ2-1|few|TRBV11-2
TGTGCCAGCAGCTCGACTAGCAACCAGTTCTTC
CASSSTSNQFF
>NA|TRBJ1-5|NA|TRBV2
TGTGCCAGCAGTGAAGCAGGGGCGCAGGGTCAGCCCCAGCATTTT
CASSEAGAQGQPQHF
>TRBD2|TRBJ2-1|NA|TRBV7-3
TGTGCCAGCAGCTTAACTAGCGGGGGGTACAATGAGCAGTTCTTC
CASSLTSGGYNEQFF
>NA|TRBJ1-4|NA|TRBV14
TGTGCCAGCAGCCAAGATACTCGCAGGGTACGGGCGCGAGAAAAACTGTTTTTT
CASSQDTRRVRAREKLFF
>TRBD1|TRBJ1-5|NA|TRBV6-5
TGTGCCAGCAGTGCTGACAGGGGGTCTGATCAGCCCCAGCATTTT
CASSADRGSDQPQHF
>NA|TRBJ2-2|NA|TRBV2
NA
CASSDQFFGELFF
>NA|TRBJ2-5|NA|TRBV21-1
TGTGCCAGCAGCAAAGGGGGGCGGTACAGGTCGGCCCAGTACTTC
CASSKGGRYRSAQYF
>NA|TRBJ1-3|NA|TRBV7-2
TGTGCCAGCAGCTTACGGGACAACTCTGGAAACACCATATATTTT
CASSLRDNSGNTIYF
>NA|TRBJ1-1|NA|TRBV7-8
TGTGCCAGCAGCTTAATTTTGAGAAACACTGAAGCTTTCTTT
CASSLILRNTEAFF
>TRBD1|TRBJ1-2|NA|TRBV10-2
TGCGCCAGCAGTCACAGGGGGCAGAGCGGCTACACCTTC
CASSHRGQSGYTF
>TRBD1|TRBJ2-5|NA|TRBV29-1
TGCAGCGTTGGGGACAGGATGGGGGAGACCCAGTACTTC
CSVGDRMGETQYF
>NA|TRBJ1-2|NA|TRBV6-1
TGTGCCAGTCAGGTTGCGGGGGCCTATGGCTACACCTTC
CASQVAGAYGYTF
>TRBD2|TRBJ2-3|NA|TRBV9
TGTGCCAGCAGCGTAGGCGGGAGGGCCACAGATACGCAGTATTTT
CASSVGGRATDTQYF
>TRBD2|TRBJ2-7|NA|TRBV6-5
TGTGCCAGCCTGGCCCCTAGCGGGAGTGGTGAGCAGTACTTC
CASLAPSGSGEQYF
>NA|TRBJ1-2|NA|TRBV11-2
TGTGCCAGCAGCTTAGATCGGGGGTCAGGGGGCTACACCTTC
CASSLDRGSGGYTF
>TRBD1|TRBJ2-7|few|TRBV11-3
TGTGCCAGCAGCTCAGGAGGGACAGGGAGGATCGAGCAGTACTTC
CASSSGGTGRIEQYF
>TRBD2|TRBJ2-2|NA|TRBV28
TGTGCCAGCAGTTTGCGGGGGGCCGGGTCCGGGGAGCTGTTTTTT
CASSLRGAGSGELFF
>NA|TRBJ1-1|once|TRBV6-5
TGTGCCAGCAGTAGCAGGGTGGGTGAAGCTTTCTTT
CASSSRVGEAFF
>NA|TRBJ2-3|NA|TRBV30
TGTGCCTGCCCTCAAGGGGGAGGGAACACAGATACGCAGTATTTT
CACPQGGGNTDTQYF
>TRBD1|TRBJ1-2|NA|TRBV5-1
TGCGCCAGCAGCTTAACAGGGGGGAAAGTGGAGGGCTACACCTTC
CASSLTGGKVEGYTF
>NA|TRBJ1-1|few|TRBV5-4
TGTGCCAGCAGCTCGATCGGGGGGGGGACTGAAGCTTTCTTT
CASSSIGGGTEAFF
>NA|TRBJ1-4|NA|TRBV19
TGTGCCAGTAGTACCTCGGGAGAAAAACTGTTTTTT
CASSTSGEKLFF
>NA|TRBJ2-3|NA|TRBV30
TGTGCCTGGAGTGTACAATCTGATACGCAGTATTTT
CAWSVQSDTQYF
>TRBD2|TRBJ2-7|NA|TRBV6-5
TGTGCCACCCGGCGGGGGAGCTACGAGCAGTACTTC
CATRRGSYEQYF